Listed here are 7 T cell receptor beta chains from one sample, sequenced in a study of PD-1 blockade in mismatch repair-deficient tumors. The data were produced by immunoSEQ multiplex PCR, yet TCRdb's version contains in-frame clones alone and is incomplete. The sample yields approximately 80,000 clones, roughly 80% seen once. The sequenced sample was peripheral blood, obtained 44 weeks after starting pembrolizumab. The receptors shown here come from an adult with mismatch repair-deficient cancer.

This chain uses TRBV5-1 with TRBJ2-2; a weak D match, TRBD1 (5 bases). Trimming took 6 bases from V and 3 from J, leaving 9 bases between them. This CDR3 contains 13 residues. The V gene's germline CDR1 is SGHRS and CDR2 YFSETQ. The CDR3 protein is CASKTEYTGELFF. CDR3 DNA: TGCGCCAGCAAGACAGAATACACCGGGGAGCTGTTTTTT.

V gene TRBV4-1 combines with J gene TRBJ1-2, with 7 bases fitting TRBD1. The V and J ends lost 5 bases and 1 base, in that order; junction bases with no gene match: 13. CDR1 and CDR2 (germline): MGHRA, YSYEKL. The CDR3 spans 17 residues. The CDR3 nucleotides are TGCGCCAGCAGCTACAACCCCTCGACAGGGCTTAACTATGGCTACACCTTC. Translation: CASSYNPSTGLNYGYTF.

This chain uses TRBV5-1 with TRBJ1-1; D unclear. The germline gives CDR1 SGHRS, CDR2 YFSETQ. V lost 4 bases and J lost 10, with 11 bases in between. The CDR3 has 11 residues. CDR3: CASSLGEGAFF. As DNA, the CDR3 is TGCGCCAGCAGCCTCGGGGAGGGAGCTTTCTTT.

This clone was counted between two and nine times. The rearrangement joins TRBV5-5 to TRBJ2-7, with a weak D call TRBD1 (6 bases). V lost 4 bases and J 2 bases, leaving 10 bases between the germline ends. Germline CDR1 is SGHKS and CDR2 is YYEKEE (reference sequence). CDR3 length: 13 residues. This CDR3 reads CASSLDSPYEQYF. DNA of the CDR3: TGTGCCAGCAGCCTGGACAGTCCCTACGAGCAGTACTTC. Supplemented by reference TRBV5-5 and TRBJ2-7, the full variable domain reads DAGVTQSPTHLIKTRGQQVTLRCSPISGHKSVSWYQQVLGQGPQFIFQYYEKEERGRGNFPDRFSARQFPNYSSELNVNALLLGDSALYLCASSLDSPYEQYFGPGTRLTVT.

This rearrangement joins TRBV7-3 to TRBJ2-1, with 8 positions matching TRBD1. The CDR3 is 14 residues long. V shed 4 bases, J shed 7 bases, and the junction held 6 bases outside the gene matches. In germline, CDR1 is SGHTA, CDR2 FQGTGA. CDR3 DNA sequence: TGTGCCAGCAGCTCAAGGACAGGGTTAAATGAGCAGTTCTTC. It encodes CASSSRTGLNEQFF.

This chain joins TRBV9 and TRBJ2-5; TRBD2 agrees at 11 bases. This CDR3 is built from 17 residues. Germline values: CDR1 SGDLS, CDR2 YYNGEE. The junction had 9 bases not matched to a gene; V was cut back by 0 bases and J by 5 bases. The CDR3 nucleotides read TGTGCCAGCAGCGTAGTAAGGGTAGCGGGAGGGCCGGAGACCCAGTACTTC. It specifies CASSVVRVAGGPETQYF.

This chain links TRBV7-9 with TRBJ2-7; 7 bases align to TRBD2. The CDR3 is 15 amino acids. V shed 5 bases, J shed 4 bases, and the junction held 11 bases outside the gene matches. Germline values: CDR1 SEHNR, CDR2 FQNEAQ (reference sequence). CDR3 loop: CASSHSQRDWYEQYF. The CDR3 bases are TGTGCCAGCAGCCACTCCCAGCGGGATTGGTACGAGCAGTACTTC. Full variable domain (outside the CDR3, taken from reference TRBV7-9 and TRBJ2-7): DTGVSQNPRHKITKRGQNVTFRCDPISEHNRLYWYRQTLGQGPEFLTYFQNEAQLEKSRLLSDRFSAERPKGSFSTLEIQRTEQGDSAMYLCASSHSQRDWYEQYFGPGTRLTVT.